These 24 T cell receptor beta chains were all obtained from the same sample, sequenced in a study of T cells in Graves' hyperthyroidism and ophthalmopathy (dated 2019 in TCRdb). The method was multiplex PCR. Data came from an Illumina HiSeq 2000. The TCR beta CDR3 regions were amplified from RNA transcripts. For the first round of RT-PCR on the TCR CDR3, the HTBI primer set was used together with the Qiagen OneStep RT-PCR kit. TCRdb ran its own pipeline on the public reads, namely fastp trimming at Q25 and MiXCR clone calling, and kept in-frame beta chains. Identical CDR3 protein sequences are pooled into one entry, listed with their most common genes and DNA. The sample contains 600,000 or so distinct CDR3 sequences, approximately 15% of them found a single time. Together, the top ten hold around an eighth of the sample. Sequenced material: blood. These receptors all stem from a woman in her forties or fifties with Graves' ophthalmopathy.

This clonotype was detected many times. The rearrangement uses TRBV2 and TRBJ2-1; no reliable D call. V dropped 7 bases and J dropped 10 bases, with 26 bases sitting between them. This CDR3 is built from 16 residues. From germline, CDR1 is SNHLY and CDR2 FYNNEI. CDR3 protein: CASNLAGATQVSEQFF. For the CDR3, the DNA is TGTGCCAGCAATCTGGCTGGAGCGACCCAAGTTTCGGAGCAGTTCTTC. Together with reference TRBV2 and TRBJ2-1, the CDR3 gives the full variable domain: EPEVTQTPSHQVTQMGQEVILRCVPISNHLYFYWYRQILGQKVEFLVSFYNNEISEKSEIFDDQFSVERPDGSNFTLKIRSTKLEDSAMYFCASNLAGATQVSEQFFGPGTRLTVL.

In DNA, the CDR3 is TGTGCCAGCAGCCCTGGGACTAGCGGGGCTATCTACGAGCAGTACTTC. Protein sequence: CASSPGTSGAIYEQYF. J is TRBJ2-7 and V is TRBV7-8; TRBD2 aligns across 13 bases. This CDR3 contains 16 residues. Germline CDR1 SGHVS, CDR2 FQNEAQ. With V trimmed by 5 bases and J by 3 bases, 7 bases remained unmatched.

The V and J genes are TRBV5-1 and TRBJ2-1; tentatively, D is TRBD2 (6 bases). The V end was cut by 1 base, the J end by 7 bases, with 18 bases between. Germline V CDR1 and CDR2: SGHRS, YFSETQ. The CDR3 covers 16 residues. CDR3 protein: CASSLLATGVMNEQFF. The CDR3 DNA sequence: TGCGCCAGCAGCTTGTTAGCTACGGGAGTAATGAATGAGCAGTTCTTC.

This clonotype has ten or more counts. The chain uses TRBV20-1 and TRBJ1-2; 10 nucleotides agree with TRBD1. After removal of 6 bases from V and 1 base from J, the junction contained 5 bases not matched to a gene. This CDR3 comprises 14 residues. Germline loops: CDR1 DFQATT, CDR2 SNEGSKA (reference sequence). The CDR3 sequence is CSAQGQGHNYGYTF. The CDR3, as DNA: TGCAGTGCCCAGGGACAGGGGCATAACTATGGCTACACCTTC.

The table lists this clonotype with many counts. This chain connects TRBV15 to TRBJ2-1; 7 bases fit TRBD2. The V gene end was trimmed by 0 bases and the J gene end by 7 bases; junction bases not matched to a gene: 12. From germline, CDR1 is LNHNV and CDR2 YYDKDF (reference sequence). The CDR3 runs to 17 residues. CDR3: CATSRDRAGVGENEQFF. The CDR3 nucleotides read TGTGCCACCAGCAGAGATCGGGCGGGAGTAGGTGAGAATGAGCAGTTCTTC.

Points on this clonotype: At one boundary the junction diverges from the germline segment, which might be a read error. The chain links TRBV6-1 to TRBJ1-5; 11 bases match TRBD1. The CDR3 spans 21 residues. Germline assignment: CDR1 MNHNS and CDR2 SASEGT. CDR3 sequence reads: CVSSQTRTWTGGARGDQPQHF. For the CDR3, the DNA is TGTGTCAGCAGTCAAACCCGTACTTGGACAGGGGGCGCGAGAGGCGATCAGCCCCAGCATTTT.

In its sample, this clonotype was seen many times. The rearrangement links TRBV10-3 to TRBJ2-2; no clear D. CDR3 length: 16 amino acids. CDR1 ENHRY and CDR2 SYGVKD come from the germline V gene. Between the trimmed V and J ends, which lost 0 bases and 2 bases, there was a span of 10 bases. CDR3 protein: CAISESETPNTGELFF. Here the CDR3 DNA reads TGTGCCATCAGTGAGTCTGAAACTCCCAACACCGGGGAGCTGTTTTTT.

The CDR3 bases are TGTGCCAGCTCACCCCTCGACAGAGACACAGATACGCAGTATTTT. Its protein product is CASSPLDRDTDTQYF. The chain joins TRBV18 to TRBJ2-3, with D possibly being TRBD1 (5 bases). This CDR3 is built from 15 residues. V was shortened by 3 bases and J by 2 bases, with 12 bases between the two germline ends. Per germline, CDR1 KGHSH and CDR2 LQKENI.

As for this clonotype: This may be a read error: a much more frequent sequence differs by one nucleotide. J is TRBJ2-6 and V is TRBV3-1; D not resolved. Germline values: CDR1 LGHDT, CDR2 YNNKEL (reference sequence). The length of the CDR3 is 16 residues. The CDR3 is CACSQDSVSGANVLTF. The CDR3, as DNA: TGTGCCTGCAGCCAAGACTCTGTCTCTGGGGCCAACGTCCTGACTTTC.

This clonotype has more than one count but fewer than ten. This sequence joins TRBV24-1 and TRBJ1-1, with D tentatively TRBD1 (6 bases). This CDR3 spans 16 amino acids. CDR1 is KGHDR and CDR2 is SFDVKD in the germline V gene. V lost 9 bases and J 1 base, leaving 20 bases between the germline ends. Written as DNA, the CDR3 is TGTGCCACCCGTACAGGGAAGCGGGGAAGGAACACTGAAGCTTTCTTT. The encoded protein is CATRTGKRGRNTEAFF.

Many counts were recorded for this clonotype. The chain joins TRBV28 to TRBJ1-4; D is undetermined. The CDR3 consists of 17 residues. V shed 1 base and J shed 6 bases, with 18 bases lying between them. The V gene's germline CDR1 is MDHEN and CDR2 SYDVKM. CDR3 in amino acids: CASSLFVLTYNYEKLFF. As DNA, the CDR3 is TGTGCCAGCAGTTTATTCGTGTTGACGTATAACTATGAAAAACTGTTTTTT.

Only a few counts were recorded for this clonotype. The V call is TRBV20-1, the J call TRBJ2-2, with 9 bases matching TRBD1. The CDR3 sequence is 14 residues long. In germline, CDR1 is DFQATT, CDR2 SNEGSKA (reference sequence). V lost 5 bases, J lost 6 bases, and 7 bases stayed unmatched. The CDR3 protein is CSAQTGGKPGELFF. CDR3 in DNA: TGCAGTGCTCAAACAGGGGGCAAGCCCGGGGAGCTGTTTTTT.

This clonotype was seen only a few times. The chain carries TRBV5-5 and TRBJ2-3; 10 bases align to TRBD2. The germline gives CDR1 SGHKS, CDR2 YYEKEE (reference sequence). Losses at the gene ends were 1 base for V and 2 bases for J; bases not matched to a gene: 1. CDR3 size: 15 residues. The CDR3 loop reads CASSLLAGDTDTQYF. DNA of the CDR3: TGTGCCAGCAGCTTGCTAGCGGGAGACACAGATACGCAGTATTTT. Variable domain in full (rest from reference TRBV5-5 and TRBJ2-3): DAGVTQSPTHLIKTRGQQVTLRCSPISGHKSVSWYQQVLGQGPQFIFQYYEKEERGRGNFPDRFSARQFPNYSSELNVNALLLGDSALYLCASSLLAGDTDTQYFGPGTRLTVL.

A few counts support this clonotype. The chain links TRBV6-2 or TRBV6-3 to TRBJ1-1; D gene uncertain. The CDR3 loop spans 14 amino acids. Germline CDR1 MNHEY, CDR2 SVGEGT. V lost 0 bases and J lost 10, with 15 bases in between. CDR3 DNA: TGTGCCAGCAGTTACTCGTCGGTTGGGTCTAGAGCTTTCTTT. The encoded protein is CASSYSSVGSRAFF.

The table lists this clonotype with many counts. The V and J genes are TRBV28 and TRBJ2-7; D may match TRBD1 or TRBD2 (5 bases each). V lost 2 bases and J lost 1, with 15 bases in between. Germline-derived CDR1 and CDR2 are MDHEN and SYDVKM. The CDR3 is 16 amino acids. CDR3 region: CASSLIPGTGSYEQYF. The CDR3 region has the DNA TGTGCCAGCAGTTTAATCCCCGGGACGGGTTCCTACGAGCAGTACTTC.

This clonotype occurred a few times. The chain uses TRBV29-1 and TRBJ2-7; D remains unclear. CDR1 is SQVTM, CDR2 ANQGSEA, per germline. Trimming cost V 3 bases and J 6 bases, with 15 bases left between them. The CDR3 is made up of 13 amino acids. The CDR3 nucleotides are TGCAGCGTTGAGACTGAGTCCCTCCTCGAGCAGTACTTC. This codes for CSVETESLLEQYF.

This clonotype was picked up one time. V usage is TRBV3-2 and J usage is TRBJ1-5; TRBD1 is the table's D call and was not checked against the DNA. TRBV3-2 is flagged as a pseudogene. The CDR3 covers 14 residues. In DNA, the CDR3 is TGTGCCAGCAGCTTGAGACAGGGTCGTCAGCCCCAGCATTTT. Translation gives CASSLRQGRQPQHF.

As regards this clonotype: Being one base from a much bigger clone, this may be a read error. The rearrangement uses TRBV24-1 and TRBJ2-1, with 10 bases identical to TRBD1. Germline loops: CDR1 KGHDR, CDR2 SFDVKD. There are 20 residues in the CDR3. DNA of the CDR3: TGTGCCACCAGTACCAAAGGGACAGGGGCACAACTAGCGGCTTTCAATGAGCAGCTCTTC. Translated: CATSTKGTGAQLAAFNEQLF.

This clonotype occurred many times. This chain uses TRBV29-1 with TRBJ1-1; 7 bases align to TRBD1. CDR3 size: 13 residues. CDR1 and CDR2 (germline): SQVTM, ANQGSEA. Trimming removed 1 base from V and 3 bases from J; junction bases left unmatched: 2. CDR3 DNA: TGCAGCGTTGAAGTAGACAGGGACACTGAAGCTTTCTTT. Translated, it gives CSVEVDRDTEAFF.

In its sample, this clonotype was seen many times. The chain employs TRBV18 and TRBJ1-6; no reliable D call. The CDR3 length is 14 residues. Germline V gene data show CDR1 as KGHSH and CDR2 as LQKENI. Trimming left V 4 bases short and J 7 bases short, with 11 bases between. CDR3 loop: CASSLPGPNSPLHF. CDR3 bases: TGTGCCAGCTCACTCCCCGGGCCAAATTCACCCCTCCACTTT.

This clonotype came up once. The chain links TRBV20-1 to TRBJ2-1, with 7 bases matching TRBD2. Trimming cost V 7 bases and J 6 bases; bases outside gene matches: 6. Germline assignment: CDR1 DFQATT and CDR2 SNEGSKA (reference sequence). The CDR3 length is 12 residues. This CDR3 reads CSGEGLSNEQFF. The CDR3 DNA reads TGCAGTGGAGAGGGACTATCCAATGAGCAGTTCTTC.

As for this clonotype: At one boundary the junction diverges from the germline segment, which might be a read error. The gene calls are TRBV27 and TRBJ1-1, with TRBD1 matching over 9 bases. Germline-derived CDR1 and CDR2 are MNHEY and SMNVEV (reference sequence). The CDR3 has 19 amino acids. The CDR3 here is CASSFGPGTGFSLNSEAFF. CDR3 sequence (DNA): TGTGCCAGCAGTTTTGGGCCCGGGACAGGGTTTTCACTGAACAGTGAAGCTTTCTTT.

This clonotype was detected many times. V gene TRBV7-8 combines with J gene TRBJ2-3, with a possible D match to TRBD1 (5 bases). CDR1 is SGHVS, CDR2 FQNEAQ, per germline. The V end lost 7 bases, the J end lost 0 bases, and 14 bases lay between the germline ends. CDR3 length equals 15 residues. This CDR3 reads CASTPKGVSTDTQYF. In nucleotides, the CDR3 is TGTGCCAGCACCCCTAAAGGGGTCAGCACAGATACGCAGTATTTT.

This chain links TRBV11-2 with TRBJ2-1; D is perhaps TRBD2 (6 bases). The CDR3 has 13 amino acids. Germline values: CDR1 SGHAT, CDR2 FQNNGV. V lost 0 bases and J lost 10, with 10 bases in between. This CDR3 is CASSLDRRGEQFF. The CDR3 bases are TGTGCCAGCAGCTTAGATAGGAGGGGAGAGCAGTTCTTC.